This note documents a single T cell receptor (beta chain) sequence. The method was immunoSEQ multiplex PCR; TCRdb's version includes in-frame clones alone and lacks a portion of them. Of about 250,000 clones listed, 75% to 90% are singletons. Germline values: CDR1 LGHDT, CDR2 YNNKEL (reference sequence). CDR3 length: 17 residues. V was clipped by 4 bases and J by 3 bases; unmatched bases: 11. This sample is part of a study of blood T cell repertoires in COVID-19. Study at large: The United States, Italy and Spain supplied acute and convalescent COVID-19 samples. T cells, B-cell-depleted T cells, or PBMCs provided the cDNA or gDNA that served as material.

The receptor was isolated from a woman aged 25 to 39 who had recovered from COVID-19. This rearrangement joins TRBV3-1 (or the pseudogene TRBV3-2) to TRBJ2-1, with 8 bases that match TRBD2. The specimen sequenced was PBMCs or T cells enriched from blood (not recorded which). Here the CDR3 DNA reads TGTGCCAGCAGCCGCGCTAGGAGTAGCGGGGTCTACAATGAGCAGTTCTTC. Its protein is CASSRARSSGVYNEQFF.